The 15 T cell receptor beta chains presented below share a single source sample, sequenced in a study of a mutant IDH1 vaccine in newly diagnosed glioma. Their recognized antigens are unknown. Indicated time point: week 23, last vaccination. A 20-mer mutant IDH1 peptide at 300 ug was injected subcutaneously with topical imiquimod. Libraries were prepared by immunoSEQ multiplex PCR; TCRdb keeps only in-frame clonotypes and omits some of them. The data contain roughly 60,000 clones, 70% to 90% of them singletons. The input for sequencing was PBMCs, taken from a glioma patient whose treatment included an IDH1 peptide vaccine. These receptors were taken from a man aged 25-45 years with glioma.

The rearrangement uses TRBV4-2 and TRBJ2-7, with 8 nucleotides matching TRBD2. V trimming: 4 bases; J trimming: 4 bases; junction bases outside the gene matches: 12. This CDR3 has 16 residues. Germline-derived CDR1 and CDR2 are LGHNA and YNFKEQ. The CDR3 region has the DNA TGTGCCAGCAGCCCTCGGGGGGGGACTAAAAAATACGAGCAGTACTTC. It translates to CASSPRGGTKKYEQYF.

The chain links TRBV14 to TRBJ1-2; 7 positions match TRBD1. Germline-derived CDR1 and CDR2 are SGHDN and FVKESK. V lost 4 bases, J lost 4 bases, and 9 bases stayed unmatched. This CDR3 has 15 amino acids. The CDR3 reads CASSPRQGLGYGYTF. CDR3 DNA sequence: TGTGCCAGCAGCCCCCGACAGGGTTTGGGCTATGGCTACACCTTC.

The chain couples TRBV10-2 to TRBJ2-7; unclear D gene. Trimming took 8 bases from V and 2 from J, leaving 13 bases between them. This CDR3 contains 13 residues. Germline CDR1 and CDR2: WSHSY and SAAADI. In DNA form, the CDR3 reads TGCGCCAGCTCCGGGCACCCAACCTACGAGCAGTACTTC. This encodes CASSGHPTYEQYF.

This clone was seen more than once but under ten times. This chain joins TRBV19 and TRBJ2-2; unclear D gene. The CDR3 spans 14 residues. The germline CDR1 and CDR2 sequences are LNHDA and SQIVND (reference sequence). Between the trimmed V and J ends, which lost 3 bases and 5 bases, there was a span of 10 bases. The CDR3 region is CASSILGGTGELFF. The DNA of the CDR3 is TGTGCCAGTAGTATTCTGGGTGGAACCGGGGAGCTGTTTTTT.

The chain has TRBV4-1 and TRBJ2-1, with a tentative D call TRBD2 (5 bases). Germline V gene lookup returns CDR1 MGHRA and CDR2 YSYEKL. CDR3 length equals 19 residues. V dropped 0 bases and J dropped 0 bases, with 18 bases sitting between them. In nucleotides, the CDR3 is TGCGCCAGCAGCCAAGAAAGCACCCTTCTAGCCCTCTCCTACAATGAGCAGTTCTTC. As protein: CASSQESTLLALSYNEQFF.

The CDR3 reads CASSERPDYSYEQYF. The CDR3 bases are TGCGCCAGCAGTGAACGTCCAGACTATTCCTACGAGCAGTACTTC. The V call is TRBV10-2, the J call TRBJ2-7, with a weak D call TRBD2 (5 bases). V was cut by 3 bases and J by 1 base, with 13 bases left in between. The CDR3 spans 15 residues. Germline V gives CDR1 WSHSY, CDR2 SAAADI.

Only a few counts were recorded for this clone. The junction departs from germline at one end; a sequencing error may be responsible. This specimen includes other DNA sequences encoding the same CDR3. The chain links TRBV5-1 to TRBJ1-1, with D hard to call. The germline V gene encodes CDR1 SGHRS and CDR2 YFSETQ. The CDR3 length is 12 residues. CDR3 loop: CASSYGNAEAFF. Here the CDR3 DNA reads TGTGCCAGCAGCTATGGGAACGCTGAAGCTTTCTTT.

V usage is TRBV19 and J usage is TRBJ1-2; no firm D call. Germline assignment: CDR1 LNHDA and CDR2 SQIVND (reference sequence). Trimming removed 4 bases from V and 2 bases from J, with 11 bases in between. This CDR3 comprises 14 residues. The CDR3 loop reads CASSKFQTNYGYTF. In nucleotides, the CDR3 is TGTGCCAGTAGTAAATTTCAGACGAACTATGGCTACACCTTC.

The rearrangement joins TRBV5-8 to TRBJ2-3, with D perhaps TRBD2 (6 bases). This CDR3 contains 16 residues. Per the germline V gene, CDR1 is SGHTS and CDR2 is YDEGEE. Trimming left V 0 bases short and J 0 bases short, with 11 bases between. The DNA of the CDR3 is TGTGCCAGCAGCTTGGAACGGGGGAGGAGCACAGATACGCAGTATTTT. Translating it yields CASSLERGRSTDTQYF.

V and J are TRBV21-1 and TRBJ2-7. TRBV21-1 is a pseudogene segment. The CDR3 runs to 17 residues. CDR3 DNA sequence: TGTGCCAGCAGCAAAGGTTTTGCGGGACACTTCTCCTACGAGCAGTACTTC. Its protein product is CASSKGFAGHFSYEQYF.

The CDR3 is CASSSRTGANNEQFF. The CDR3 coding sequence is TGTGCCAGCAGTTCGAGGACAGGGGCCAACAATGAGCAGTTCTTC. J is TRBJ2-1 and V is TRBV27; 9 bases are a match to TRBD1. V lost 4 bases, J lost 5 bases, and 6 bases stayed unmatched. Germline values: CDR1 MNHEY, CDR2 SMNVEV (reference sequence). This CDR3 is 15 amino acids long.

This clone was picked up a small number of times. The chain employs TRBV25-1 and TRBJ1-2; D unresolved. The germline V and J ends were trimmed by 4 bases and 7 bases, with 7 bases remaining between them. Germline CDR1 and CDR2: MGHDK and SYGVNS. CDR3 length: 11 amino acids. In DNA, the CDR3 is TGTGCCAGCAGTGTTGTGGGTGGCTACACCTTC. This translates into CASSVVGGYTF.

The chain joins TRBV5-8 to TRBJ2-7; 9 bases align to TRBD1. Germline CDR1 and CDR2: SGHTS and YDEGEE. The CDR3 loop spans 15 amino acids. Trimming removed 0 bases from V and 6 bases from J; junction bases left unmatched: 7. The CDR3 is CASSLGFTGGGEQYF. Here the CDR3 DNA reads TGTGCCAGCAGCTTGGGATTCACAGGGGGCGGCGAGCAGTACTTC.

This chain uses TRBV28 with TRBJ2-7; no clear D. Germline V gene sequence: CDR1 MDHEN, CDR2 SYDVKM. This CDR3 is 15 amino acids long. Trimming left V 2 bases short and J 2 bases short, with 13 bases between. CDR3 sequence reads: CASSLGSFGTYEQYF. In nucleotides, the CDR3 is TGTGCCAGCAGTTTAGGTTCTTTTGGGACCTACGAGCAGTACTTC.

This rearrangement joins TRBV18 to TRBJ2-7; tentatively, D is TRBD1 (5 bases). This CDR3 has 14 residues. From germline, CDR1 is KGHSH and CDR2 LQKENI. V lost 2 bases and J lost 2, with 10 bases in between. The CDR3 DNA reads TGTGCCAGCTCACCAGACAGCCGAACCTACGAGCAGTACTTC. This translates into CASSPDSRTYEQYF.